A selection of T cell receptor beta chains follows, all from one sample in a study of blood T cell repertoires in COVID-19. Assay used: immunoSEQ multiplex PCR; TCRdb lists only in-frame clones, some missing. The sample lists roughly 50,000 clones, 65% to 90% seen once, with about 15% in the top ten. The specimen sequenced was peripheral blood. These receptors all stem from a man between 65 and 80 years old with acute or convalescent COVID-19. The CDR3 runs from the conserved cysteine through the conserved F or W. D genes are given only for firm matches. Size values are once, few and many counts, or a class for expanded clones, and some rows have none.

V gene	clone size	J gene	D gene	CDR3 DNA	CDR3 protein
TRBV15	NA	TRBJ1-1	NA	TGTGCCACCAGCAGAGATCAGGGTGAAGCTTTCTTT	CATSRDQGEAFF
TRBV13	NA	TRBJ1-6	NA	TGTGCCAGCAGCCCGCGGGGGGGATATTCACCCCTCCACTTT	CASSPRGGYSPLHF
TRBV19	NA	TRBJ1-2	TRBD1	TGTGCCAGTAGTATAGATGGACAGGGGGCGCTTGGCTACACCTTC	CASSIDGQGALGYTF
TRBV4-2	NA	TRBJ2-1	TRBD2	TGTGCCAGCAGCCTAGCGGGGGGACCCGGTGAGCAGTTCTTC	CASSLAGGPGEQFF
TRBV4-1	once	TRBJ1-2	TRBD1	TGCGCCAGCAGCCAACGAGTAACAGGGGAAGGGATCTATGGCTACACCTTC	CASSQRVTGEGIYGYTF
TRBV15	once	TRBJ2-3	TRBD2	TGTGCCACCAGCAGGGGTCCTAGCGGGAGTGAAGATACGCAGTATTTT	CATSRGPSGSEDTQYF
TRBV6-2/TRBV6-3	NA	TRBJ2-1	TRBD1	TGTGCCAGCAGTTCGCGTCCCGGGACAGGGTTTCCCTACAATGAGCAGTTCTTC	CASSSRPGTGFPYNEQFF
TRBV7-2	NA	TRBJ1-3	NA	TGTGCCAGCAGCTCCCTTTATGGAAACACCATATATTTT	CASSSLYGNTIYF
TRBV6-2/TRBV6-3	NA	TRBJ2-7	NA	TGTGCCAGCAGTTACTCGATTAGCTACGAGCAGTACTTC	CASSYSISYEQYF
TRBV7-9	once	TRBJ1-6	TRBD1	TGTGCCAGCAGGGGACAGGGTGATAATTCACCCCTCCACTTT	CASRGQGDNSPLHF
TRBV9	once	TRBJ2-7	TRBD2	TGTGCCAGCAGCCCTCGGACTAGCGTCGCCTACGAGCAGTACTTC	CASSPRTSVAYEQYF
TRBV5-4	NA	TRBJ1-1	NA	TGTGCCAGCAGCTTGGGGGGCAGGGCGATGAACACTGAAGCTTTCTTT	CASSLGGRAMNTEAFF
TRBV7-3	NA	TRBJ1-1	NA	TGTGCCAGCAGCTCAGGGCAGTACACTGAAGCTTTCTTT	CASSSGQYTEAFF
TRBV28	NA	TRBJ1-5	NA	TGTGCCAGCAGCAAGGGGGTCGGGGGGCTCCAGCCCCAGCATTTT	CASSKGVGGLQPQHF
TRBV18	NA	TRBJ1-3	TRBD1	TGTGCCAGCTCACCGACGGGACAGGGGGCTATTGGAAACACCATATATTTT	CASSPTGQGAIGNTIYF
TRBV5-6	once	TRBJ2-7	NA	TGTGCCAGCAGCTTTGGATCCGGCAGGAACTACGAGCAGTACTTC	CASSFGSGRNYEQYF
TRBV7-2	NA	TRBJ2-3	NA	TGTGCCAGCAGCTCTGCTGAGACAGATACGCAGTATTTT	CASSSAETDTQYF
TRBV6-5	NA	TRBJ2-5	NA	TGTGCCAGCAGTTACGGGTGGGCCCAAGAGACCCAGTACTTC	CASSYGWAQETQYF
TRBV5-1	NA	TRBJ2-5	TRBD2	TGCGCCAGCAGGACAGCGGGGGAGCAAGAGACCCAGTACTTC	CASRTAGEQETQYF
TRBV24-1	NA	TRBJ2-4	NA	TGTGCCACCAGTGCTAGAAGGGGAAACATTCAGTACTTC	CATSARRGNIQYF
TRBV15	NA	TRBJ1-2	NA	TGTGCCACCAGCAGAGATCTGTCTCAACTTTATGGCTACACCTTC	CATSRDLSQLYGYTF
TRBV5-1	NA	TRBJ1-4	NA	TGCGCCAGCAGTTTAGACCCAGGGGAGGAAAAACTGTTTTTT	CASSLDPGEEKLFF
TRBV6-6	NA	TRBJ1-2	NA	TGTGCCAGCAGTTCCGGGGGCTATGGCTACACCTTC	CASSSGGYGYTF
TRBV2	NA	TRBJ1-5	TRBD1	TGTGCCAGCACGACAGGGCTAAATCAGCCCCAGCATTTT	CASTTGLNQPQHF
TRBV10-3	NA	TRBJ1-5	NA	TGTGCCTCAGGGCAGGCGAGCAATCAGCCCCAGCATTTT	CASGQASNQPQHF
TRBV6-5	NA	TRBJ1-1	NA	TGTGCCAGCAGAACAGCGAACACTGAAGCTTTCTTT	CASRTANTEAFF
TRBV7-9	NA	TRBJ1-1	NA	TGTGCCAGCAGCTTTCCGGGAAGAGGAGCTTTCTTT	CASSFPGRGAFF
TRBV18	NA	TRBJ2-2	TRBD1	TGTGCCAGCTCACCCTCGGGACAGGGTTACGCCGGGGAGCTGTTTTTT	CASSPSGQGYAGELFF
TRBV30	NA	TRBJ1-6	NA	TGTGCCTGGACCTCGAATTCACCCCTCCACTTT	CAWTSNSPLHF
TRBV5-1	NA	TRBJ2-3	NA	TGCGCCAGCAGCTTGTGGGGCAGGGACACAGATACGCAGTATTTT	CASSLWGRDTDTQYF
TRBV6-5	NA	TRBJ1-1	NA	TGTGCCAGCAGGAAGAGGGGAGCGGGCACTGAAGCTTTCTTT	CASRKRGAGTEAFF
TRBV6-5	NA	TRBJ2-7	TRBD2	TGTGCCAGCAGCGGGACTAGCGGGAGCTACGAGCAGTACTTC	CASSGTSGSYEQYF
TRBV15	NA	TRBJ1-1	NA	TGTGCCACCAGCAGACGGACTGTTAACACTGAAGCTTTCTTT	CATSRRTVNTEAFF
TRBV12-3/TRBV12-4	NA	TRBJ1-1	NA	TGTGCCAGCAGCCCTTTGGCGAACACTGAAGCTTTCTTT	CASSPLANTEAFF
TRBV4-1	NA	TRBJ1-2	TRBD1	TGCGCCAGCAGCCAAGGACAGGGGCTGGATGGCTACACCTTC	CASSQGQGLDGYTF
TRBV11-2	once	TRBJ1-6	NA	TGTGCCAGCAGCTTAGAAAGGACAGATAATTCACCCCTCCACTTT	CASSLERTDNSPLHF
TRBV2	NA	TRBJ1-5	NA	TGTGCCAGCAGTTATTCAGGGGATCAGCCCCAGCATTTT	CASSYSGDQPQHF
TRBV12-3/TRBV12-4	NA	TRBJ2-7	TRBD2	TGTGCCAGCAGTCCTGGGGAGGGGCAGTACTTC	CASSPGEGQYF
TRBV6-2/TRBV6-3	NA	TRBJ2-4	TRBD2	TGTGCCAGCAGTTACCCAGCGGGGGGGCCCAACATTCAGTACTTC	CASSYPAGGPNIQYF
TRBV19	NA	TRBJ2-7	NA	TGTGCCAGTAGTATCGTCGGCAACCCCCCGGGCGAGCAGTACTTC	CASSIVGNPPGEQYF
TRBV7-2	NA	TRBJ1-2	NA	TGTGCCAGCAGCCCATCCGGGGTGGGAGGCTACACCTTC	CASSPSGVGGYTF
TRBV5-6	NA	TRBJ1-1	NA	TGTGCCAGCAGCTTACTCTCCCCACAGGGATCCACTGAAGCTTTCTTT	CASSLLSPQGSTEAFF
TRBV7-2	NA	TRBJ2-7	TRBD2	TGTGCCAGCAGCAGTAGCGGGGTAAGCTCCTACGAGCAGTACTTC	CASSSSGVSSYEQYF